This TCR beta chain was observed in a study of control samples from healthy donors and cancer patients. Sequencing used immunoSEQ multiplex PCR; TCRdb keeps in-frame clones, though not all of them. The sample yields more than 70,000 clones, approximately 93% seen once. Remarks on this clone: The germline gene is not matched at one end of the junction; a read error may be the cause.

Germline values: CDR1 SEHNR, CDR2 FQNEAQ (reference sequence). The CDR3 length is 13 residues. Sequencing was carried out using blood. The rearrangement links TRBV7-9 to TRBJ2-7; TRBD2 is a possible D gene (6 bases). The sequence derives from a woman aged 25 to 45 in good health. The CDR3 region is CASSFVGGTSYSF. Here the CDR3 DNA reads TGTGCCAGCAGTTTTGTAGGCGGGACCTCATACTCCTTC.